One TCR beta chain is described in this entry. Its antigen is not known. This record comes from a study of CD8 T cells in Susac syndrome. Study-wide context: Five or six sequenced Susac syndrome patients had clinically active disease, while eight or nine were in remission. General study points: Acknowledgment was made by the study that its TCR sequencing and HLA analysis involved a relatively small number of individuals. The study found that Susac CD8+ clonal expansion peaked in TEMRA cells and active patients.

Reverse transcription of about 0.5 to 1 ug RNA used random hexamers. TCRdb reanalysed the immunoSEQ multiplex PCR reads using MiXCR and keeps one entry per CDR3 protein. The repertoire consists of about 83,000 distinct CDR3 sequences, with roughly 95% occurring once and the leading ten covering about 0.39%. Between the trimmed V and J ends, which lost 0 bases and 5 bases, there was a span of 11 bases. The V gene's germline CDR1 is PRHDT and CDR2 FYEKMQ (reference sequence). This CDR3 is 15 amino acids long. High-throughput TCR beta sequencing covered peripheral CD8+ and CD4+ T cells. The J gene is TRBJ2-4, the V gene TRBV13; tentative D call: TRBD1 (6 bases). Sequences were obtained from CD8+ T cells from PBMCs. The receptor comes from a human donor with Susac syndrome. Here the CDR3 DNA reads TGTGCCAGCAGCTTAGGTGGGGACATTCAAAACATTCAGTACTTC. Encoded protein: CASSLGGDIQNIQYF.